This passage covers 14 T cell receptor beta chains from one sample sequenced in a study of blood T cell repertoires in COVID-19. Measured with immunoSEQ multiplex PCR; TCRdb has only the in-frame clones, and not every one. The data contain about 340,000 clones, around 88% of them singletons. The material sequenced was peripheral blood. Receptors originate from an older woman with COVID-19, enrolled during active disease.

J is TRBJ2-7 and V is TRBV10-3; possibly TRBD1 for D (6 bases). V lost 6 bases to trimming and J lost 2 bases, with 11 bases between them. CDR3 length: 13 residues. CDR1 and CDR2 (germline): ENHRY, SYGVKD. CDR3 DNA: TGTGCCATCAGATCAGGGGAAACCTACGAGCAGTACTTC. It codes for CAIRSGETYEQYF.

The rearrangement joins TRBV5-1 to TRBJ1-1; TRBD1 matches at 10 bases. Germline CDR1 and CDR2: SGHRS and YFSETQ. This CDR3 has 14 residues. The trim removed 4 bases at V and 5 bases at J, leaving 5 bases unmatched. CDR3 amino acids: CASSLGQGRTEAFF. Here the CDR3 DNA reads TGCGCCAGCAGCCTGGGACAGGGGAGGACTGAAGCTTTCTTT.

The CDR3 spells CASSLGTGGPHNYGYTF. In DNA, the CDR3 is TGTGCCAGCAGCTTAGGGACAGGGGGCCCACATAACTATGGCTACACCTTC. The chain links TRBV13 to TRBJ1-2; 10 bases align to TRBD1. V gave up 0 bases and J gave up 1 base; unmatched junction bases: 5. Germline V gives CDR1 PRHDT, CDR2 FYEKMQ (reference sequence). CDR3 length: 17 residues. The variable domain in full, completed from reference TRBV13 and TRBJ1-2, reads AAGVIQSPRHLIKEKRETATLKCYPIPRHDTVYWYQQGPGQDPQFLISFYEKMQSDKGSIPDRFSAQQFSDYHSELNMSSLELGDSALYFCASSLGTGGPHNYGYTFGSGTRLTVV.

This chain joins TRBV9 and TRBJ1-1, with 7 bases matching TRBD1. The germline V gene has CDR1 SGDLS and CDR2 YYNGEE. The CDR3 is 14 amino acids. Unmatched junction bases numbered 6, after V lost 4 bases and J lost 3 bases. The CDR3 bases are TGTGCCAGCAGCCAAATTACAGGGGACACTGAAGCTTTCTTT. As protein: CASSQITGDTEAFF.

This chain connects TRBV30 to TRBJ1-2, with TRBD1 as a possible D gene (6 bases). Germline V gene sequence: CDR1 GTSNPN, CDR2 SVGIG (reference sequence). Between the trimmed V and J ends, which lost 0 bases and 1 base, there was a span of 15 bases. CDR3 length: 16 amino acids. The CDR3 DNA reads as TGTGCCTGGAGTGTTAGGGGGAACCCGATTAACTATGGCTACACCTTC. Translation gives CAWSVRGNPINYGYTF.

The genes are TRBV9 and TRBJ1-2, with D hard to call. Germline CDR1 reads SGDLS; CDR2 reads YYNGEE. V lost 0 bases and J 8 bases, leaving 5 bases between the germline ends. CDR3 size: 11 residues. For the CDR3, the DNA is TGTGCCAGCAGCGTAGGCAGAGGCTACACCTTC. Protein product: CASSVGRGYTF.

CDR3 sequence (DNA): TGTGCCAGTCGCGAAGGACAGGGATCCTACGAGCAGTACTTC. It translates to CASREGQGSYEQYF. This chain uses TRBV11-1 with TRBJ2-7, with 8 nucleotides matching TRBD1. CDR1 and CDR2 (germline): SGHAT, FQDESV (reference sequence). The length of the CDR3 is 14 residues. J gave up 1 base and V 9 bases, and 8 bases lay outside the gene matches.

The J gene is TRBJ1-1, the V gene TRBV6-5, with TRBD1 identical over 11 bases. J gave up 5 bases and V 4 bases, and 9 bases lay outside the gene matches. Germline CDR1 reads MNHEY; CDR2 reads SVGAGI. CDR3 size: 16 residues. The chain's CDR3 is CASSSPRDRGGTEAFF. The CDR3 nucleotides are TGTGCCAGCAGTTCGCCCCGGGACAGGGGGGGGACTGAAGCTTTCTTT.

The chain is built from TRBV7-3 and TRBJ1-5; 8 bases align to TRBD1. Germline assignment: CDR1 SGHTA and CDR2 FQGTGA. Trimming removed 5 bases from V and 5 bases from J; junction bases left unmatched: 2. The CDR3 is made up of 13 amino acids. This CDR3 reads CASSLDRDQPQHF. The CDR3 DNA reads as TGTGCCAGCAGCCTGGACAGGGATCAGCCCCAGCATTTT.

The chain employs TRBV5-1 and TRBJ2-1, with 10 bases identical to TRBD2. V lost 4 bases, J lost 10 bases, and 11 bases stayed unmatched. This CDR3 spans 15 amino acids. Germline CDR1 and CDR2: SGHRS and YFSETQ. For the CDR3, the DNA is TGCGCCAGCAGCCCTCTAGCGGGGGTGGTAGAAGAGCAGTTCTTC. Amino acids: CASSPLAGVVEEQFF.

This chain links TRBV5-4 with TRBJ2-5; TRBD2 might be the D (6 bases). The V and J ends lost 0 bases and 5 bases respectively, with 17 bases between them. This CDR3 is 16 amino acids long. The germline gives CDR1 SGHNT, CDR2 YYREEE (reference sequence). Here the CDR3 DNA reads TGTGCCAGCAGCTTGGTGGGCGGGGCACCAGGGGAGACCCAGTACTTC. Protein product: CASSLVGGAPGETQYF.

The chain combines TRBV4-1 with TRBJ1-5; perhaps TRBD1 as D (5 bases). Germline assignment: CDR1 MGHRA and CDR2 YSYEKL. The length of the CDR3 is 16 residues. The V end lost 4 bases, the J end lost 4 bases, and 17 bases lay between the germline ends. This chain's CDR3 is CASSPSTGTRNQPQHF. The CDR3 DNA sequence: TGCGCCAGCAGCCCTTCGACGGGGACTCGTAATCAGCCCCAGCATTTT.

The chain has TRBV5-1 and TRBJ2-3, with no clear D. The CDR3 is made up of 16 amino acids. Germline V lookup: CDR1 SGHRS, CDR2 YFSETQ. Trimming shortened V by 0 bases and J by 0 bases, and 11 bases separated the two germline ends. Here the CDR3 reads CASSLAADPSTDTQYF. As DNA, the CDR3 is TGCGCCAGCAGCTTGGCCGCGGATCCTAGCACAGATACGCAGTATTTT.

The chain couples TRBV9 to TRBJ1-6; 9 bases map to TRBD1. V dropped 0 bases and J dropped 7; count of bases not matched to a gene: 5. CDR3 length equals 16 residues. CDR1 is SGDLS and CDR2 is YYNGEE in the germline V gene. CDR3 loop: CASSVGDRVKNSPLHF. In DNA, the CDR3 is TGTGCCAGCAGCGTAGGGGACAGGGTCAAGAATTCACCCCTCCACTTT.